The 5 T cell receptor beta chains in this list originate from one sample, sequenced in a study of CD8 T cells in ankylosing spondylitis. General study results and limits: A TCR beta motif of several highly homologous variants seemed to mark ankylosing spondylitis blood.

TCRdb used MiXCR to reprocess the 5' RACE reads, holding one entry per CDR3 protein. The data contain fewer than 500,000 distinct CDR3 sequences, around 22% of them singletons. For these TCRs, the target antigens are not known. Material for sequencing was blood, either unsorted or a sorted T cell fraction (not recorded which). These receptors came from a male donor with ankylosing spondylitis.

The sample holds many counts of this clonotype. CDR3 sequence (DNA): TGCAGCTTTACAGATTACAATGAGCAGTTCTTC. Its translation: CSFTDYNEQFF. This chain joins TRBV29-1 and TRBJ2-1; D ambiguous. V was trimmed by 8 bases and J by 4 bases, leaving 9 bases between them. Per germline, CDR1 SQVTM and CDR2 ANQGSEA. The CDR3 is 11 amino acids.

This rearrangement joins TRBV7-9 to TRBJ1-4; no clear D gene. V was trimmed by 5 bases and J by 0 bases, leaving 7 bases between them. This CDR3 has 14 amino acids. Per the germline V gene, CDR1 is SEHNR and CDR2 is FQNEAQ (reference sequence). The CDR3 protein is CASSQHATNEKLFF. CDR3 bases: TGTGCCAGCAGCCAACATGCAACTAATGAAAAACTGTTTTTT.

This sequence joins TRBV28 and TRBJ2-7, with TRBD2 matching 10 bases. The germline gives CDR1 MDHEN, CDR2 SYDVKM. The trim removed 3 bases at V and 1 base at J, leaving 9 bases unmatched. This CDR3 is 17 amino acids long. The CDR3 is CASSFQLASGSSYEQYF. Here the CDR3 DNA reads TGTGCCAGCAGTTTCCAGCTCGCTAGCGGGAGTTCCTACGAGCAGTACTTC.

This clonotype showed up just a few times. The V gene is TRBV7-3, the J gene TRBJ2-5; TRBD1 agrees at 8 bases. V lost 6 bases to trimming and J lost 4 bases; unmatched junction nucleotides: 4. Germline V lookup: CDR1 SGHTA, CDR2 FQGTGA. The CDR3 covers 13 residues. CDR3 in DNA: TGTGCCAGCAGTCGTACAGGGGGAGAGACCCAGTACTTC. It specifies CASSRTGGETQYF.

The chain uses TRBV9 and TRBJ2-1; possibly TRBD2 for D (5 bases). Deletions cut 0 bases from V and 4 bases from J, with 11 bases between. The CDR3 contains 15 residues. Germline CDR1 SGDLS, CDR2 YYNGEE. The CDR3 DNA follows: TGTGCCAGCAGCGTAGATGCGGGCCTATACAATGAGCAGTTCTTC. This encodes CASSVDAGLYNEQFF.